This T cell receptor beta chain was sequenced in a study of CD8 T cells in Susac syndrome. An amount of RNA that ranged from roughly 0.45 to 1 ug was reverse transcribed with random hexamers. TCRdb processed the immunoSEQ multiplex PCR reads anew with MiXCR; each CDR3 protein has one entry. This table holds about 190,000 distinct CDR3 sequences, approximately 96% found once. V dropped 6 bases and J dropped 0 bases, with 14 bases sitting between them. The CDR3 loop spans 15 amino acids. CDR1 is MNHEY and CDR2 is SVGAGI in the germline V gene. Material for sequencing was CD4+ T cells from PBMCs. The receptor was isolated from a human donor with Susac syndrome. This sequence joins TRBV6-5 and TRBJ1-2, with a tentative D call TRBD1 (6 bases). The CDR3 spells CASRPGQGTNYGYTF. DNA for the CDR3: TGTGCCAGCAGGCCCGGCCAGGGGACTAACTATGGCTACACCTTC.